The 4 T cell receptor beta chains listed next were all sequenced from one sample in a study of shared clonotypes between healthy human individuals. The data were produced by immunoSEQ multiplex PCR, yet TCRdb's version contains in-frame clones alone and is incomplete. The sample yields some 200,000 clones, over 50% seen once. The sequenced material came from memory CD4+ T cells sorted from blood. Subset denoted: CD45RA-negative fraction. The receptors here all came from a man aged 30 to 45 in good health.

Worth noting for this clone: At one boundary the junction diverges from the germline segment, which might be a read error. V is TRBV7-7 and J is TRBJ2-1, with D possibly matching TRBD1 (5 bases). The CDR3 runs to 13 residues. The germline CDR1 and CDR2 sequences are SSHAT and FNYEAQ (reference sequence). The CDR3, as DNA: TGTGCTAGCAGCTTGGGGCGGCACAATGAGCAGTTCTTC. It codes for CASSLGRHNEQFF.

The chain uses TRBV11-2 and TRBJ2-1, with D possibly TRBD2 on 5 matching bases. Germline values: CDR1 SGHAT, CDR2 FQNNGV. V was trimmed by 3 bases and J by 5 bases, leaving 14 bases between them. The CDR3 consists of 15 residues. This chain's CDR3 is CASSLGATDHNEQFF. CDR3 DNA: TGTGCCAGCAGCTTGGGAGCCACCGACCACAATGAGCAGTTCTTC.

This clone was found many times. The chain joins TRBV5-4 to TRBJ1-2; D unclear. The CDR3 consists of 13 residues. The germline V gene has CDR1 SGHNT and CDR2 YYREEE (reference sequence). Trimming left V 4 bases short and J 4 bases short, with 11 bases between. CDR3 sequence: CASSLDRIYGYTF. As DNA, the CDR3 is TGTGCCAGCAGCCTGGACCGGATCTATGGCTACACCTTC.

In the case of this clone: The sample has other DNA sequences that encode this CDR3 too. The CDR3 region has the DNA TGTGCCAGCTCACCCGGACAGGGTAGTGAAAAACTGTTTTTT. This sequence encodes CASSPGQGSEKLFF. This chain uses TRBV18 with TRBJ1-4; 8 bases map to TRBD1. Per the germline V gene, CDR1 is KGHSH and CDR2 is LQKENI. This CDR3 has 14 amino acids. The trim removed 3 bases at V and 7 bases at J, leaving 4 bases unmatched.